Listed below are T cell receptor beta chains from one sample, sequenced in a study of quantifying T cell responses using KT2 cells. TCRdb reprocessed the UMI-ligation and nested PCR reads with MiXCR, giving one entry per CDR3 protein. Of fewer than 50,000 distinct CDR3 sequences listed, around 15% were seen once; the top ten hold over 40%. Sequenced input: PBMCs spiked with cells of the T cell clone KT2. These receptors all come from a human donor. Each CDR3 is given with its conserved first and last residue. The D gene is left open where the match is weak. Size values are once, few and many counts, or a class for expanded clones, and some rows have none.

CDR3 DNA	CDR3 protein	clone size	D gene	V gene	J gene
TGTGCCAGCAGATCCAGGGGGCGGGGGAACACTGAAGCTTTCTTT	CASRSRGRGNTEAFF	many	TRBD1	TRBV5-6	TRBJ1-1
TGTGCCAGCAGCCCGGTTGGGGGAACGAGTGAAGCTTTCTTT	CASSPVGGTSEAFF	NA	NA	TRBV11-2	TRBJ1-1
TGTGCCAGCAGACAGGAGGGGACCTCCCAGGATACGCAGTATTTT	CASRQEGTSQDTQYF	NA	NA	TRBV2	TRBJ2-3
TGTGCCAGCAGTTTCGGAGAATACAATGAGCAGTTCTTC	CASSFGEYNEQFF	NA	NA	TRBV12-3/TRBV12-4	TRBJ2-1
TGTGCCAGCAGCCAAGTGACAGATACGCAGTATTTT	CASSQVTDTQYF	few	NA	TRBV3-1	TRBJ2-3
TGTGCCAGCAGCCAGAGGGGACCATACGAGCAGTACTTC	CASSQRGPYEQYF	many	NA	TRBV3-1	TRBJ2-7
TGTGCCAGCACCCGAACTCCCGAGGGCAATGAGCAGTTCTTC	CASTRTPEGNEQFF	many	NA	TRBV6-2/TRBV6-3	TRBJ2-1
TGTGCCAGCAGGCTAGATAATGGACAGGGAAAGACCCAGTACTTC	CASRLDNGQGKTQYF	few	TRBD1	TRBV6-6	TRBJ2-5
TGCAGTGCTAGTGCCCTTCGGGCGGGCACAGATACGCAGTATTTT	CSASALRAGTDTQYF	few	NA	TRBV20-1	TRBJ2-3
TGTGCCAGCAGTCCAGGGACTAGCGGTGAGCAGTTCTTC	CASSPGTSGEQFF	NA	TRBD2	TRBV12-3/TRBV12-4	TRBJ2-1
TGTGCCAGCAGCTATATGACTAGCGCCTACAATGAGCAGTTCTTC	CASSYMTSAYNEQFF	many	TRBD2	TRBV5-6	TRBJ2-1
TGTGCCAGCAGTGAATCGGGGAGGGTCAATGAGCAGTTCTTC	CASSESGRVNEQFF	few	TRBD2	TRBV25-1	TRBJ2-1
TGTGCCAGCAGCTTAGACGGACTAGCTCAGTTCTTC	CASSLDGLAQFF	NA	TRBD2	TRBV7-2	TRBJ2-1
TGCGCCAGCAGCCAAGATCTGCCCGGGACAGGGGGGAACGAGCAGTACTTC	CASSQDLPGTGGNEQYF	many	TRBD1	TRBV4-3	TRBJ2-7
TGTGCCAGCAGCCAGAGGGAGGGGACAGATACGCAGTATTTT	CASSQREGTDTQYF	few	TRBD2	TRBV3-1	TRBJ2-3
TGTGCCAGCAGTGACCCTAGCGGGAGAAGACAAGAGACCCAGTACTTC	CASSDPSGRRQETQYF	few	TRBD2	TRBV2	TRBJ2-5
TGCAGTGCTAGAGACGGGCCGGAACAAGATACGCAGTATTTT	CSARDGPEQDTQYF	few	NA	TRBV20-1	TRBJ2-3
TGTGCCAGCACCCTAACTAGCGGGAGTTTGTTGGAGACCCAGTACTTC	CASTLTSGSLLETQYF	NA	TRBD2	TRBV6-1	TRBJ2-5
TGTGCCAGCAGCTTAACGAACAGGGCGCCGGTCGGGCAGTACTTC	CASSLTNRAPVGQYF	many	NA	TRBV11-1	TRBJ2-7
TGTGCCAGCAGTTTAGGACGCCGGCTTGTAGAGCAGTACTTC	CASSLGRRLVEQYF	few	NA	TRBV12-3/TRBV12-4	TRBJ2-7
TGCAGCGTTGAAAGGGGCTGGAACACTGAAGCTTTCTTT	CSVERGWNTEAFF	few	NA	TRBV29-1	TRBJ1-1
TGTGCCGGCAGTTACGGGAGCCGCACAGATACGCAGTATTTT	CAGSYGSRTDTQYF	NA	NA	TRBV6-2/TRBV6-3	TRBJ2-3
TGCGCCAGCAGTGGCGACAGGGACCCCTCCTACGAGCAGTACTTC	CASSGDRDPSYEQYF	few	TRBD1	TRBV10-2	TRBJ2-7
TGTGCCAGCAGCCATATTAGCGGGACCTATTACGAGCAGTACTTC	CASSHISGTYYEQYF	few	TRBD2	TRBV14	TRBJ2-7
TGCAGTGCTAGACCCCGGACAGGCTATGGCTACACCTTC	CSARPRTGYGYTF	few	TRBD1	TRBV20-1	TRBJ1-2
TGTGCCACCAGTGATCTTCAGGGGGCCTCAAGCACAGATACGCAGTATTTT	CATSDLQGASSTDTQYF	NA	TRBD1	TRBV24-1	TRBJ2-3
TGCAGTGCTAGGTGGGGGAATGGGTACGAGCAGTACTTC	CSARWGNGYEQYF	few	NA	TRBV20-1	TRBJ2-7
TGTGCCAGCAGCTTACGGCGGACAGGGGCCCTATATGGCTACACCTTC	CASSLRRTGALYGYTF	few	TRBD1	TRBV7-9	TRBJ1-2
TGTGCCAGCAGCCCCAGGACAGGGGTCTACGAGCAGTACTTC	CASSPRTGVYEQYF	NA	TRBD1	TRBV7-6	TRBJ2-7
TGTGCCAGCGGGTCATCTGCCGGAGATACGCAGTATTTT	CASGSSAGDTQYF	few	NA	TRBV12-3/TRBV12-4	TRBJ2-3
TGCGCCAGCAGCCAAGGCCCAGCGATGAACACTGAAGCTTTCTTT	CASSQGPAMNTEAFF	few	NA	TRBV4-3	TRBJ1-1
TGCAGCGCGGTGGACAGGGCTACGTCTTACGAGCAGTACTTC	CSAVDRATSYEQYF	few	TRBD1	TRBV29-1	TRBJ2-7
TGTGCCAGCAGCTTGGGGCCACAAGGAAACACCGGGGAGCTGTTTTTT	CASSLGPQGNTGELFF	NA	NA	TRBV7-9	TRBJ2-2
TGTGCCAGCAGCTTGGGGGCAGGGCTGAACACTGAAGCTTTCTTT	CASSLGAGLNTEAFF	NA	NA	TRBV5-4	TRBJ1-1
TGTGCCAGCAGCCCAAGAGACGGGACAGGGGGTGGTCCGAATCAGCCCCAGCATTTT	CASSPRDGTGGGPNQPQHF	NA	TRBD1	TRBV5-6	TRBJ1-5
TGTGCCAGCAGCAGCGGAGGGAACACCATATATTTT	CASSSGGNTIYF	few	NA	TRBV7-9	TRBJ1-3
TGTGCCACCAGCAGAGGACAGGGACTTTTACCTTCACCCCTCCACTTT	CATSRGQGLLPSPLHF	few	TRBD1	TRBV15	TRBJ1-6
TGCACCAGCAGCCGGATTGGGGACAGGAGATTCTATGGCTACACCTTC	CTSSRIGDRRFYGYTF	NA	NA	TRBV1	TRBJ1-2
TGTGCCAGCAGTTTTCTTCCAGCGGGAGGAAGGTCAGATACGCAGTATTTT	CASSFLPAGGRSDTQYF	many	TRBD2	TRBV7-2	TRBJ2-3
TGTGCCAGCAGTTACCAGGGACAGGTGAACACTGAAGCTTTCTTT	CASSYQGQVNTEAFF	NA	TRBD1	TRBV6-6	TRBJ1-1
TGTGCCAGCAGCCTGGGACTAGCGGGACGGGAGCAGTACTTC	CASSLGLAGREQYF	NA	TRBD2	TRBV9	TRBJ2-7
TGTGCCAGCAGAAAGACAGGGGAGGATGAGCAGTTCTTC	CASRKTGEDEQFF	NA	TRBD1	TRBV6-2/TRBV6-3	TRBJ2-1
TGTGCCAGCAGCTTAGGTGGAGGGTCTAATGAAAAACTGTTTTTT	CASSLGGGSNEKLFF	NA	NA	TRBV7-8	TRBJ1-4
TGCAGTGCTAAACTAGCGGGGGGTCGCTACGAGCAGTACTTC	CSAKLAGGRYEQYF	many	TRBD2	TRBV20-1	TRBJ2-7
TGTGCCAGCAGACAGGGGGCGAATACTGAAGCTTTCTTT	CASRQGANTEAFF	few	TRBD1	TRBV12-3/TRBV12-4	TRBJ1-1
TGTGCCAGCTCACCAGGCACCGCCTCCTACGAGCAGTACTTC	CASSPGTASYEQYF	NA	NA	TRBV18	TRBJ2-7
TGTGCCAGTACAGGGATAATGAACACTGAAGCTTTCTTT	CASTGIMNTEAFF	NA	NA	TRBV7-9	TRBJ1-1
TGTGCCAGCAGCCCCGGACAGTTGCTTATGACAGATACGCAGTATTTT	CASSPGQLLMTDTQYF	few	NA	TRBV7-3	TRBJ2-3
TGCGCCAGCAGCTGGGGACAGTACACTGAAGCTTTCTTT	CASSWGQYTEAFF	few	TRBD1	TRBV5-1	TRBJ1-1
TGTGCCAGTAGTATTTTGTTTGGCAGCTCCTACGAGCAGTACTTC	CASSILFGSSYEQYF	few	NA	TRBV19	TRBJ2-7
TGCAGTGCCACTGACACACGGGTCCTCCACTTT	CSATDTRVLHF	few	NA	TRBV20-1	TRBJ1-6
TGTGCCAGCAGCTCAAGGATGAGCGAGACCCAGTACTTC	CASSSRMSETQYF	few	NA	TRBV7-3	TRBJ2-5
TGTGCCAGCAGCTTAGAAGGGACAACTTACTACGAGCAGTACTTC	CASSLEGTTYYEQYF	NA	NA	TRBV11-1	TRBJ2-7
TGCAGTGCTAACGGGGTGTCGACAGATACGCAGTATTTT	CSANGVSTDTQYF	few	NA	TRBV20-1	TRBJ2-3
TGCGCCAGCAGCTTGGGGACTGTAACTAATGAGCAGTTCTTC	CASSLGTVTNEQFF	NA	NA	TRBV5-1	TRBJ2-1
TGCAGTGCTAACCTAGCGGCGTCAATCTACGAGCAGTACTTC	CSANLAASIYEQYF	many	TRBD2	TRBV20-1	TRBJ2-7
TGTGCCAGCAGCGTAGTTCCGGGACTACCCAACAATGAGCAGTTCTTC	CASSVVPGLPNNEQFF	NA	TRBD2	TRBV9	TRBJ2-1
TGTGCCAGCAGCTTAGTAGAGGGAAGACAACTTAGCAATCAGCCCCAGCATTTT	CASSLVEGRQLSNQPQHF	NA	NA	TRBV7-4	TRBJ1-5